A selection of T cell receptor beta chains follows, all from one sample in a study of cytomegalovirus exposure and HLA in healthy donors. TCRdb's table, derived via immunoSEQ multiplex PCR, lists solely in-frame clones and lacks some. Among more than 95,000 clones listed, around 94% were seen once. Sequencing used PBMCs. The receptors shown here come from a woman under 30 in good health and CMV-seronegative. Each CDR3 is given with its conserved first and last residue. A D gene is named only where the DNA matches it firmly. Size is stated for part of the rows, as once, few or many counts, or as a class when the clone is expanded.

J gene | V gene | clone size | D gene | CDR3 protein | CDR3 DNA
TRBJ2-7 | TRBV18 | NA | NA | CASSQREDHEQYF | TGTGCCAGCTCACAAAGGGAGGACCACGAGCAGTACTTC
TRBJ2-5 | TRBV18 | NA | NA | CASSRSSGLYQETQYF | TGTGCCAGCTCACGCTCGTCGGGACTCTACCAAGAGACCCAGTACTTC
TRBJ1-1 | TRBV30 | NA | NA | CAWQNTEAFF | TGTGCCTGGCAGAACACTGAAGCTTTCTTT
TRBJ1-3 | TRBV28 | NA | NA | CASSFQGSGNTIYF | TGTGCCAGCAGTTTCCAGGGCTCTGGAAACACCATATATTTT
TRBJ1-6 | TRBV5-4 | NA | NA | CASSFPNNSPLHF | TGTGCCAGCAGCTTCCCTAATAATTCACCCCTCCACTTT
TRBJ1-3 | TRBV14 | once | NA | CASSQDQGPISGNTIYF | TGTGCCAGCAGCCAAGACCAGGGTCCGATCTCTGGAAACACCATATATTTT
TRBJ1-2 | TRBV18 | NA | NA | CASSPPLAEGSNYGYTF | TGTGCCAGCTCACCCCCATTGGCCGAGGGATCTAACTATGGCTACACCTTC
TRBJ2-7 | TRBV5-5 | NA | TRBD1 | CASSLLGQGSDEQYF | TGTGCCAGCAGCCTTCTCGGACAGGGTAGCGACGAGCAGTACTTC
TRBJ1-5 | TRBV28 | NA | NA | CASRKQGLGNQPQHF | TGTGCCAGCAGGAAGCAGGGTTTGGGCAATCAGCCCCAGCATTTT
TRBJ1-3 | TRBV5-1 | NA | TRBD1 | CASSALPGQGGNTIYF | TGCGCCAGCAGCGCCCTCCCGGGACAGGGCGGTAACACCATATATTTT
TRBJ1-1 | TRBV10-1 | NA | NA | CASTEDRSNTEAFF | TGCGCCAGCACCGAGGACAGAAGTAACACTGAAGCTTTCTTT
TRBJ2-1 | TRBV9 | NA | TRBD2 | CASSGPRVIAGVHEQFF | TGTGCCAGCAGCGGGCCGAGAGTTATAGCGGGAGTACATGAGCAGTTCTTC
TRBJ2-1 | TRBV7-9 | NA | TRBD2 | CASSLPGLAGVNEQFF | TGTGCCAGCAGCTTACCGGGACTAGCGGGAGTCAATGAGCAGTTCTTC
TRBJ2-7 | TRBV28 | NA | NA | CASIKYAGGAHYEQYF | TGTGCCAGCATCAAATATGCCGGCGGGGCTCACTACGAGCAGTACTTC
TRBJ2-1 | TRBV11-2 | NA | TRBD2 | CASSPFGGSTIEQFF | TGTGCCAGCAGCCCCTTCGGGGGGAGTACAATCGAGCAGTTCTTC
TRBJ2-2 | TRBV30 | NA | NA | CARQSTGELFF | TGTGCCCGACAGAGCACCGGGGAGCTGTTTTTT
TRBJ2-1 | TRBV5-1 | NA | TRBD1 | CASSPAGTGNREQFF | TGCGCCAGCAGCCCGGCCGGGACAGGGAATCGTGAGCAGTTCTTC
TRBJ2-5 | TRBV5-1 | NA | NA | CAIQKGADKGETQYF | TGCGCTATCCAAAAAGGGGCGGATAAGGGAGAGACCCAGTACTTC
TRBJ1-1 | TRBV6-1 | NA | NA | CASSYQGPTEAFF | TGTGCCAGCAGCTATCAGGGGCCCACTGAAGCTTTCTTT
TRBJ2-1 | TRBV7-8 | once | TRBD1 | CASSLSWDSYDNEQFF | TGTGCCAGCAGCTTATCTTGGGACAGCTACGACAATGAGCAGTTCTTC
TRBJ1-6 | TRBV5-1 | NA | TRBD1 | CASSPGQGDNSPLHF | TGCGCCAGCAGCCCCGGACAGGGGGATAATTCACCCCTCCACTTT
TRBJ1-3 | TRBV7-6 | NA | TRBD1 | CASSSGTGRGNTIYF | TGTGCCAGCAGTTCCGGGACAGGGAGGGGAAACACCATATATTTT
TRBJ2-1 | TRBV5-6 | NA | TRBD2 | CASTPPGTSAPPGEQFF | TGTGCCAGCACCCCACCTGGGACTAGCGCCCCTCCAGGCGAGCAGTTCTTC
TRBJ2-2 | TRBV6-5 | NA | TRBD1 | CASSYDRAVSGELFF | TGTGCCAGCAGTTACGACAGGGCTGTCTCCGGGGAGCTGTTTTTT
TRBJ1-4 | TRBV29-1 | NA | NA | CSVEGLQGNEKLFF | TGCAGCGTTGAAGGGCTACAGGGCAATGAAAAACTGTTTTTT
TRBJ2-1 | TRBV19 | NA | NA | CASSIAAVNEQFF | TGTGCCAGTAGTATCGCGGCTGTGAATGAGCAGTTCTTC
TRBJ1-2 | TRBV2 | NA | TRBD1 | CASSPQGSVYGYTF | TGTGCCAGCAGTCCACAGGGGTCGGTCTATGGCTACACCTTC